The text below deals with one TCR beta chain. Its antigen is not identified. Constant-segment primers were used for 5'RACE, and the resulting TCR alpha and TCR beta cDNA libraries carried sample barcodes and UMIs. TCRdb re-called the 5' RACE reads through MiXCR, storing one row per CDR3 protein. This sample has fewer than 700,000 distinct CDR3 sequences, with about 20% found just once. The V gene's germline CDR1 is ENHRY and CDR2 SYGVKD. This CDR3 is built from 14 residues. Trimming took off 3 bases at V and 0 bases at J, with 8 bases between the two ends. The data were obtained in a study of T-cell memory formation after mild COVID-19. Study-level background: Clusters of TCRs were largely donor specific.

Findings and limits, study-wide: Clones shrinking between day 15 and 85 showed a balanced CD4/CD8 split, and those that grew later tilted toward CD4+. The CD4+ clones that contracted clustered mainly within CM and EM, and the CD8+ clones concentrated in EMRA.

Input material: PBMCs or a T cell subset sorted from them (not recorded which). The chain combines TRBV10-3 with TRBJ2-5; D might be TRBD2 (6 bases). The clonotype was recovered from an adult woman who had mild COVID-19 (a few samples of this study predate the infection). Cell type and time point are not known. Here the CDR3 DNA reads TGTGCCATCAGTGAAGTAGCGGACCAAGAGACCCAGTACTTC. Protein: CAISEVADQETQYF.